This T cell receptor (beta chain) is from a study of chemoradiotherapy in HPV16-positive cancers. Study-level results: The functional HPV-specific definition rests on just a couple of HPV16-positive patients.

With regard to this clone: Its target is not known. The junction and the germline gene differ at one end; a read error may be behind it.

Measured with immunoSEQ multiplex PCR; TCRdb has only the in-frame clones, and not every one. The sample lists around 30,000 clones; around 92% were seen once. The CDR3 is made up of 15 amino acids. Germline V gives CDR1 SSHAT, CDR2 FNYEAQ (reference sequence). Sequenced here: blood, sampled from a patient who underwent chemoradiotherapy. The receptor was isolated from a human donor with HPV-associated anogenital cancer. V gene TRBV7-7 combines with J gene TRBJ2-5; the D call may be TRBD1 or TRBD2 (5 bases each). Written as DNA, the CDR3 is TGTGCCAGCAGCCTAGCTGGGACCGGTGGAGAGACCCAGTACTTC. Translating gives CASSLAGTGGETQYF.